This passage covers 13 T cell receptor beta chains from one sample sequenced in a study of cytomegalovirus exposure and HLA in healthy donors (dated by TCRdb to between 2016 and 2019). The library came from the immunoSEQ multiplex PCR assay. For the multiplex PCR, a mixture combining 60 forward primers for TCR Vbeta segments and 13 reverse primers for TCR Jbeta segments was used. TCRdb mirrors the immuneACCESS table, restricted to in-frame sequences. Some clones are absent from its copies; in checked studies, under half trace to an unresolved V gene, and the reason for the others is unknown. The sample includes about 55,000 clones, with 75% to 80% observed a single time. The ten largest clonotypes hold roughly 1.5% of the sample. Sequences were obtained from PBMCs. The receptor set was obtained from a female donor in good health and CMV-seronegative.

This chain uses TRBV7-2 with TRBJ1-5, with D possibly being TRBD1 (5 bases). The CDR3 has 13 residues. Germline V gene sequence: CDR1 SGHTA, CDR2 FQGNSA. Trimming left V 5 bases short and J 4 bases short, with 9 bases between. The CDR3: CASSLRQNQPQHF. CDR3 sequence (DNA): TGTGCCAGCAGCCTCAGACAGAATCAGCCCCAGCATTTT.

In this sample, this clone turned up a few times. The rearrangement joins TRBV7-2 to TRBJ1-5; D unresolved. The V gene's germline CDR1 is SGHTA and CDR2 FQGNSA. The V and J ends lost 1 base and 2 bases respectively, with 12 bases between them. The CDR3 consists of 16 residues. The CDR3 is CASSLGPGEGNQPQHF. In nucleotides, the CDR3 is TGTGCCAGCAGCTTAGGTCCGGGTGAGGGCAATCAGCCCCAGCATTTT.

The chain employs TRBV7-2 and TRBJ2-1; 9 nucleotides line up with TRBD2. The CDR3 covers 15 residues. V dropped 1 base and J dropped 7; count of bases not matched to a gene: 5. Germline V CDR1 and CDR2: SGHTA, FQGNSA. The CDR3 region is CASSLGGGAGNEQFF. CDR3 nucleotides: TGTGCCAGCAGCTTAGGCGGGGGGGCAGGAAATGAGCAGTTCTTC.

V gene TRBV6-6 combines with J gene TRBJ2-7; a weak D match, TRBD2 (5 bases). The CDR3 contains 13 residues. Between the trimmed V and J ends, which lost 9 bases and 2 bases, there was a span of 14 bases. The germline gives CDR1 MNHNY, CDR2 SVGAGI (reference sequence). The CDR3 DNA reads TGTGCCAGTACCCCCGGGGAACCCTACGAGCAGTACTTC. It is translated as CASTPGEPYEQYF.

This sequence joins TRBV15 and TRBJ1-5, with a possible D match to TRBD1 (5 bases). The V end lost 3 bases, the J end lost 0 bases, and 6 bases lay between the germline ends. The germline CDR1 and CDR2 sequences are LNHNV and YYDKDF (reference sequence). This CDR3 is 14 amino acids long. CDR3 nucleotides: TGTGCCACCAGCAGCGACAGTAGCAATCAGCCCCAGCATTTT. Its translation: CATSSDSSNQPQHF.

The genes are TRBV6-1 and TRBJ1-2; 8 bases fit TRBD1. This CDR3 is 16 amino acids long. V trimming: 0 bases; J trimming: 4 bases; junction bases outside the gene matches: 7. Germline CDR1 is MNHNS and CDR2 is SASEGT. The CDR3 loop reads CASSEAGQGAGYGYTF. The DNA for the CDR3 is TGTGCCAGCAGTGAAGCGGGGCAGGGGGCCGGCTATGGCTACACCTTC.

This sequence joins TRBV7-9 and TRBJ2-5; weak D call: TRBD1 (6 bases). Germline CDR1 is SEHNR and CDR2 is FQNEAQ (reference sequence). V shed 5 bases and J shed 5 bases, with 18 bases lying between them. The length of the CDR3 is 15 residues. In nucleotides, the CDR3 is TGTGCCAGCAGCACCCCGACGACAGGTTGGGAGACCCAGTACTTC. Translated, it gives CASSTPTTGWETQYF.

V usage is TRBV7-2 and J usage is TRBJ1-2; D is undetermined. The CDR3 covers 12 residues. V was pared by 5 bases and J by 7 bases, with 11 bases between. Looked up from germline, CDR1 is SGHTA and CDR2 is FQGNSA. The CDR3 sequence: CASSQEGSGYTF. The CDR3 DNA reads TGTGCCAGCAGCCAGGAAGGGAGTGGCTACACCTTC.

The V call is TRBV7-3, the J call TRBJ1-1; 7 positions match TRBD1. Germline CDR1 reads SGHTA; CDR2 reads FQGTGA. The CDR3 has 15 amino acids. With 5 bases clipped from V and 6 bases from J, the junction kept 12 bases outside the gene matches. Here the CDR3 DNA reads TGTGCCAGCAGCATGGGGACAGTTAGGGCAGCTGAAGCTTTCTTT. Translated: CASSMGTVRAAEAFF.

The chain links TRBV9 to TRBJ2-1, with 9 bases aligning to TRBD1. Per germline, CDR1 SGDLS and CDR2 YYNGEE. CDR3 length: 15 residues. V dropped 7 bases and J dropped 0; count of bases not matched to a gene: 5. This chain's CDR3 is CASSGQGFSYNEQFF. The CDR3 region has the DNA TGTGCCAGCTCAGGACAGGGGTTCTCCTACAATGAGCAGTTCTTC.

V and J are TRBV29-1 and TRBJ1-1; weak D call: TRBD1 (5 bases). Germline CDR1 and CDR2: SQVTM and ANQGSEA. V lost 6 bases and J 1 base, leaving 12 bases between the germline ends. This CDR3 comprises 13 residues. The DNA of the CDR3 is TGCAGCGTCAAGCGGGACGCGAACACTGAAGCTTTCTTT. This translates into CSVKRDANTEAFF.

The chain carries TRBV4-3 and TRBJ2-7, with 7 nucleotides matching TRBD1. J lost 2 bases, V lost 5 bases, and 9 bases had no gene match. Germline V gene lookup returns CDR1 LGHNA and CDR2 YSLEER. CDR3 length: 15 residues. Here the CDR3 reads CASSKRTGDTYEQYF. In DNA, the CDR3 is TGCGCCAGCAGCAAGAGAACAGGGGACACCTACGAGCAGTACTTC.

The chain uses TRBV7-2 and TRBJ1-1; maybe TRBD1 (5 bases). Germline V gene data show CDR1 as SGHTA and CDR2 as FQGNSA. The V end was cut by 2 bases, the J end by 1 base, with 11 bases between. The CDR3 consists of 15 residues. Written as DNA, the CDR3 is TGTGCCAGCAGCTTATGGCAGGGCAAGAACACTGAAGCTTTCTTT. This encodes CASSLWQGKNTEAFF.